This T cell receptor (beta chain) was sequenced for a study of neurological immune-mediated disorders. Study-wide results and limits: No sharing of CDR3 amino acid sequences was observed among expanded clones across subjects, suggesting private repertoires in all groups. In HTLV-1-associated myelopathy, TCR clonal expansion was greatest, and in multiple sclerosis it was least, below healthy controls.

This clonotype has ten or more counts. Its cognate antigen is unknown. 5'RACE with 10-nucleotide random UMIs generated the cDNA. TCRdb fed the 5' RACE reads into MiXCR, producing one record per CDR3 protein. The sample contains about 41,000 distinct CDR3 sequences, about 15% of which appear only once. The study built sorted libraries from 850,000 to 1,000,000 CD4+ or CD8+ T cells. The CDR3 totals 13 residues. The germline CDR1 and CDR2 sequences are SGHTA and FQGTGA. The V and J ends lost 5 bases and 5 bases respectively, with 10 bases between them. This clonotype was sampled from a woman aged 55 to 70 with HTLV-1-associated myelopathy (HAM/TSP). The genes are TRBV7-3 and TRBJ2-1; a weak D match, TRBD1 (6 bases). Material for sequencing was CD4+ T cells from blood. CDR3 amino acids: CASSRQVNNEQFF. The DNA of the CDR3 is TGTGCCAGCAGCCGACAGGTAAACAATGAGCAGTTCTTC. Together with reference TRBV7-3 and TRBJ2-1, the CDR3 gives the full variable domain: GAGVSQTPSNKVTEKGKYVELRCDPISGHTALYWYRQSLGQGPEFLIYFQGTGAADDSGLPNDRFFAVRPEGSVSTLKIQRTERGDSAVYLCASSRQVNNEQFFGPGTRLTVL.